The 23 T cell receptor beta chains below come from one sample, sequenced in a study of T cells in Graves' hyperthyroidism and ophthalmopathy. It was RNA transcripts that yielded the amplified TCR beta CDR3 regions. First-round RT-PCR with HTBI primers amplified the TCR CDR3 region. TCRdb independently ran MiXCR on the multiplex PCR reads; one entry per CDR3 protein. The sample lists approximately 360,000 distinct CDR3 sequences, 15% to 19% occurring once. The specimen was blood. The receptors stem from a woman younger than 35 with Graves' hyperthyroidism that later progressed to Graves' ophthalmopathy.

This clonotype was found many times. This chain joins TRBV12-3 or TRBV12-4 and TRBJ1-2; D is unclear. CDR3 length: 13 residues. The ends were cut back, 3 bases at V and 2 bases at J, with 7 bases in the middle. The CDR3 loop is CASSFYRNYGYTF. For the CDR3, the DNA is TGTGCCAGCAGTTTCTACAGAAACTATGGCTACACCTTC.

In this sample, this clonotype turned up a few times. The chain is built from TRBV20-1 and TRBJ2-2; tentative D call: TRBD2 (6 bases). CDR3 size: 14 residues. The V gene lost 3 bases and the J gene lost 12 bases, with 20 bases spanning the gap. The germline CDR1 and CDR2 sequences are DFQATT and SNEGSKA (reference sequence). In DNA, the CDR3 is TGCAGTGCTAGGCCGACTGGCGGGAAGGGGAAGCTGTTTTTT. It yields the protein CSARPTGGKGKLFF.

This chain joins TRBV19 and TRBJ2-7; tentatively, D is TRBD2 (6 bases). Trimming cost V 0 bases and J 6 bases, with 18 bases left between them. CDR3 length: 16 amino acids. Germline values: CDR1 LNHDA, CDR2 SQIVND (reference sequence). The CDR3 spells CASSIDRIGAEGEQYF. CDR3 in DNA: TGTGCCAGTAGTATAGATCGGATTGGAGCGGAGGGCGAGCAGTACTTC.

This clonotype was recorded many times. This rearrangement joins TRBV12-3 or TRBV12-4 to TRBJ2-2; 8 nucleotides line up with TRBD1. The CDR3 runs 13 residues. The J segment lost 6 bases and the V segment lost 4 bases, leaving 1 base of the junction unmatched. The chain's CDR3 is CASSWDRSGELFF. CDR3 DNA: TGTGCCAGCAGTTGGGACAGGTCCGGGGAGCTGTTTTTT.

This clonotype was seen only a few times. This chain joins TRBV20-1 and TRBJ2-7; the D is unclear. The germline CDR1 and CDR2 sequences are DFQATT and SNEGSKA (reference sequence). V dropped 0 bases and J dropped 3 bases, with 12 bases sitting between them. The CDR3 is 14 residues long. The CDR3 coding sequence is TGCAGTGCTAGAGACAACAGTCATTTCTACGAGCAGTACTTC. This gives the protein CSARDNSHFYEQYF.

The chain uses TRBV11-2 and TRBJ2-5; 7 nucleotides match TRBD1. The junction had 5 bases not matched to a gene; V was cut back by 5 bases and J by 2 bases. The CDR3 spans 14 residues. Germline assignment: CDR1 SGHAT and CDR2 FQNNGV. CDR3 sequence (DNA): TGTGCCAGCAGCACCGGGACAGCTCAAGAGACCCAGTACTTC. Translated, it gives CASSTGTAQETQYF.

This clonotype was counted at least ten times. This rearrangement joins TRBV28 to TRBJ1-2; 9 positions agree with TRBD1. The V gene end was trimmed by 4 bases and the J gene end by 7 bases; junction bases not matched to a gene: 22. The CDR3 sequence is 19 residues long. Per germline, CDR1 MDHEN and CDR2 SYDVKM. CDR3 amino acids: CASSSLTYDRTGAHGGYTF. The CDR3 DNA is TGTGCCAGCAGTTCCCTAACTTATGATCGGACAGGGGCCCATGGTGGCTACACCTTC.

The table lists this clonotype with a few counts. The chain employs TRBV4-1 and TRBJ2-7; D unresolved. This CDR3 contains 14 residues. Germline-derived CDR1 and CDR2 are MGHRA and YSYEKL. Trimming left V 0 bases short and J 4 bases short, with 10 bases between. CDR3 bases: TGCGCCAGCAGCCAAGATGAAAGGGATTACGAGCAGTACTTC. This codes for CASSQDERDYEQYF.

This clonotype appeared many times. The gene calls are TRBV5-6 and TRBJ2-1; a possible D gene is TRBD2 (6 bases). The CDR3 sequence is 16 residues long. The germline gives CDR1 SGHDT, CDR2 YYEEEE. V was cut by 3 bases and J by 4 bases, with 17 bases left in between. CDR3: CASSWDFHTPYNEQFF. DNA of the CDR3: TGTGCCAGCAGCTGGGACTTCCACACGCCGTACAATGAGCAGTTCTTC.

V and J are TRBV6-5 and TRBJ2-7, with D uncertain. This CDR3 contains 17 residues. Deletions cut 2 bases from V and 2 bases from J, with 19 bases between. CDR1 and CDR2 from the germline V gene are MNHEY and SVGAGI. CDR3: CASSYNPGPVKTYEQYF. The CDR3 bases are TGTGCCAGCAGTTACAACCCAGGACCGGTCAAAACCTACGAGCAGTACTTC.

This clonotype was picked up many times. DNA of the CDR3: TGTGCCAGCAGCTTGAAACGAATGGACATAGATACGCAGTATTTT. Residues: CASSLKRMDIDTQYF. The chain uses TRBV5-6 and TRBJ2-3, with D perhaps matching TRBD1 (5 bases). Trimming took 1 base from V and 5 from J, leaving 14 bases between them. The CDR3 spans 15 residues. In germline, CDR1 is SGHDT, CDR2 YYEEEE.

The sample holds many counts of this clonotype. The chain joins TRBV7-8 to TRBJ2-5; TRBD1 is a possible D gene (6 bases). Germline assignment: CDR1 SGHVS and CDR2 FQNEAQ. V lost 3 bases, J lost 3 bases, and 8 bases lay in between. The CDR3 has 13 residues. CDR3 coding DNA: TGTGCCAGCAGCTTGACAGGAGAAGAGACCCAGTACTTC. This encodes CASSLTGEETQYF.

This clonotype was counted ten times or more. This chain uses TRBV28 with TRBJ2-7; D ambiguous. V was cut by 6 bases and J by 3 bases, with 15 bases left in between. The CDR3 has 14 amino acids. Per germline, CDR1 MDHEN and CDR2 SYDVKM. The CDR3 nucleotides read TGTGCCAGCAGAGAGACTGCAGACTTCTACGAGCAGTACTTC. Amino acid sequence: CASRETADFYEQYF.

The V call is TRBV19, the J call TRBJ1-2, with 8 positions matching TRBD1. This CDR3 has 19 residues. Germline V gives CDR1 LNHDA, CDR2 SQIVND (reference sequence). Unmatched junction bases numbered 23, after V lost 5 bases and J lost 6 bases. CDR3 sequence: CASSRSAGTGDISSHGYTF. DNA for the CDR3: TGTGCCAGTAGTCGTTCCGCCGGGACAGGAGACATCTCGAGTCATGGCTACACCTTC.

The chain uses TRBV12-3 or TRBV12-4 and TRBJ2-2; 8 bases fit TRBD1. There are 15 residues in the CDR3. V lost 7 bases, J lost 9 bases, and 13 bases stayed unmatched. The CDR3 bases are TGTGCCAGCAAGGAAACAGGGGGTGGATCAAGGGAGCTGTTTTTT. It codes for CASKETGGGSRELFF.

This clonotype came up many times. This rearrangement joins TRBV10-2 to TRBJ2-5; TRBD2 agrees at 7 bases. V dropped 0 bases and J dropped 5; count of bases not matched to a gene: 12. The CDR3 consists of 17 residues. CDR1 is WSHSY and CDR2 is SAAADI in the germline V gene. The CDR3 is CASSESERDPMCETQYF. Written as DNA, the CDR3 is TGCGCCAGCAGTGAGTCGGAGCGGGACCCGATGTGCGAGACCCAGTACTTC.

This clonotype was recorded many times. J is TRBJ1-1 and V is TRBV12-3 or TRBV12-4; D not certain. The CDR3 length is 12 residues. Between the trimmed V and J ends, which lost 8 bases and 3 bases, there was a span of 10 bases. The CDR3 DNA reads as TGTGCCAGCCCGTCTGGGGACACTGAAGCTTTCTTT. Its protein product is CASPSGDTEAFF.

This clonotype was seen many times. This chain connects TRBV3-1 to TRBJ2-1; D gene ambiguous. The V end lost 0 bases, the J end lost 9 bases, and 9 bases lay between the germline ends. The CDR3 runs to 13 residues. Germline V gives CDR1 LGHDT, CDR2 YNNKEL (reference sequence). The CDR3 spells CASSQDRVVEQFF. The CDR3 region has the DNA TGTGCCAGCAGCCAAGATCGGGTGGTTGAGCAGTTCTTC.

This clonotype was recorded at least ten times. This chain connects TRBV30 to TRBJ2-1; the D gene could be TRBD1 or TRBD2 (5 bases each). CDR1 and CDR2 (germline): GTSNPN, SVGIG (reference sequence). Trimming took 0 bases from V and 14 from J, leaving 14 bases between them. The CDR3 covers 12 residues. CDR3 amino acids: CAWSVSGTVEFF. The DNA for the CDR3 is TGTGCCTGGAGTGTTTCAGGGACCGTCGAGTTCTTC.

Ten or more counts support this clonotype. The V call is TRBV7-8, the J call TRBJ2-5; 11 bases line up with TRBD1. Germline trimming cut 5 bases from V and 5 bases from J; bases unmatched to any gene: 10. The CDR3 sequence is 16 residues long. Germline-derived CDR1 and CDR2 are SGHVS and FQNEAQ. DNA of the CDR3: TGTGCCAGCAGCCCTACGGACAGGGGGCTTTGGGAGACCCAGTACTTC. Translated, it gives CASSPTDRGLWETQYF.

This clonotype occurred many times. V usage is TRBV3-1 and J usage is TRBJ2-2; possibly TRBD1 or TRBD2 for D (5 bases each). The CDR3 is 18 residues long. Germline V gene data show CDR1 as LGHDT and CDR2 as YNNKEL (reference sequence). V shed 4 bases and J shed 1 base, with 19 bases lying between them. The CDR3 reads CASSPFPPKGRNTGELFF. The DNA for the CDR3 is TGTGCCAGCAGCCCCTTCCCTCCTAAGGGACGGAACACCGGGGAGCTGTTTTTT.

This clonotype has ten or more counts. The chain carries TRBV28 and TRBJ2-3; 14 nucleotides agree with TRBD2. This CDR3 has 17 residues. With 1 base clipped from V and 2 bases from J, the junction kept 2 bases outside the gene matches. CDR1 and CDR2 (germline): MDHEN, SYDVKM. CDR3 loop: CASSLSTSGRDTDTQYF. CDR3 bases: TGTGCCAGCAGTTTATCGACTAGCGGGAGGGACACAGATACGCAGTATTTT.

The rearrangement links TRBV9 to TRBJ1-4, with TRBD1 matching over 9 bases. This CDR3 has 15 residues. Germline values: CDR1 SGDLS, CDR2 YYNGEE. The V and J ends lost 4 bases and 7 bases, in that order; junction bases with no gene match: 8. The CDR3 DNA reads as TGTGCCAGCAGCTACCGGACAGGGGAAGGTGAAAAACTGTTTTTT. Protein: CASSYRTGEGEKLFF.